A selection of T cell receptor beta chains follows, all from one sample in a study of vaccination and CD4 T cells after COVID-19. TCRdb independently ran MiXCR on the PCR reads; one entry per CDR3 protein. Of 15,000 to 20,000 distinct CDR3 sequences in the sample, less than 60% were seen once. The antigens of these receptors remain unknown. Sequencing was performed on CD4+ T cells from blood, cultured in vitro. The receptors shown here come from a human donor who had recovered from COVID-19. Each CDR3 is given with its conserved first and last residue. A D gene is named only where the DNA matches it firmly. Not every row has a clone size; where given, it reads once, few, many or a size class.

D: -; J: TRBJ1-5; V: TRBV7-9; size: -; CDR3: CASSLVGDSNQPQHF; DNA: TGTGCCAGCAGCTTAGTGGGGGACAGCAATCAGCCCCAGCATTTT
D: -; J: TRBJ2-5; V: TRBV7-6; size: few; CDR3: CASSQEGVHGVQYF; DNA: TGTGCCAGCAGTCAAGAAGGGGTTCATGGGGTCCAGTACTTC
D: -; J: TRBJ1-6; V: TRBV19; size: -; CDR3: CASSMDLPGSPLHF; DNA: TGTGCCAGTAGTATGGACCTGCCAGGTTCACCCCTCCACTTT
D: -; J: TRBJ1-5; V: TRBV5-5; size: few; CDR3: CASSSRSNQPQHF; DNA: TGTGCCAGCAGCTCGCGTAGCAATCAGCCCCAGCATTTT
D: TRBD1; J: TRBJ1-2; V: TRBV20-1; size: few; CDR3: CSARDGTGGQWTF; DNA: TGCAGTGCTAGAGATGGGACAGGCGGACAGTGGACCTTC
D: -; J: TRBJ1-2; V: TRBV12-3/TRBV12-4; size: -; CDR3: CASSRNYGYTF; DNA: TGTGCCAGCAGTCGTAACTATGGCTACACCTTC
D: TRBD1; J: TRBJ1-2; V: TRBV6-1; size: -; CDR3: CASSEVDRDNYGYTF; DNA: TGTGCCAGCAGTGAAGTGGACAGGGACAACTATGGCTACACCTTC
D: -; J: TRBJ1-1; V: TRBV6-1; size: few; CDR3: CASSETAGGTAFF; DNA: TGTGCCAGCAGTGAGACCGCCGGGGGAACGGCTTTCTTT
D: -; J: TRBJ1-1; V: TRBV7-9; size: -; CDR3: CASSPQGLVNTEAFF; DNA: TGTGCCAGCAGCCCCCAGGGGCTAGTGAACACTGAAGCTTTCTTT
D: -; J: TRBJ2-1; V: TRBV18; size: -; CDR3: CASSPNRGAEQFF; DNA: TGTGCCAGCTCACCAAATCGCGGGGCTGAGCAGTTCTTC
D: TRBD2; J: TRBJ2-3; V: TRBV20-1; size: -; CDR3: CSARKGGSHTDTQYF; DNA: TGCAGTGCTAGAAAAGGCGGGAGTCACACAGATACGCAGTATTTT
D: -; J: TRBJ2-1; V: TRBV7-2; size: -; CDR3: CASSLVGGNEQFF; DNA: TGTGCCAGCAGCTTAGTGGGGGGCAATGAGCAGTTCTTC
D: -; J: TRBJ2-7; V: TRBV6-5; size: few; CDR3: CASSHSGSGERVQYF; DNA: TGTGCCAGCAGTCACTCAGGCTCGGGGGAAAGGGTGCAGTACTTC
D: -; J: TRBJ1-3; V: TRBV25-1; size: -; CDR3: CASTGTISGNTIYF; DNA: TGTGCTAGCACCGGGACCATCTCTGGAAACACCATATATTTT
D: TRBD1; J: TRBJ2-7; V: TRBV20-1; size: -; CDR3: CSAGNRDRGYEQYF; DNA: TGCAGTGCTGGGAACCGGGACAGGGGCTACGAGCAGTACTTC
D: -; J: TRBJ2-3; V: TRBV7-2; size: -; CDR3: CASSLEVGDDTQYF; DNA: TGTGCCAGCAGCTTAGAGGTGGGAGACGATACGCAGTATTTT
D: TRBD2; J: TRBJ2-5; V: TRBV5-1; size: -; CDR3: CASSLDPSGLQETQYF; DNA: TGCGCCAGCAGCTTGGATCCTAGCGGTCTCCAAGAGACCCAGTACTTC
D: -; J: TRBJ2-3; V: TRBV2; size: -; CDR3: CASSVSGVTDTQYF; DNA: TGTGCCAGCAGTGTTTCGGGAGTAACAGATACGCAGTATTTT
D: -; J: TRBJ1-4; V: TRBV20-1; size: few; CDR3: CSARPRGGGEKLFF; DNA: TGCAGTGCTAGACCCAGAGGAGGTGGTGAAAAACTGTTTTTT
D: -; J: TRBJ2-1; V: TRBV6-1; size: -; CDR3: CASRDRTLGNNEQFF; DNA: TGTGCCAGCCGCGACCGAACACTAGGGAACAATGAGCAGTTCTTC
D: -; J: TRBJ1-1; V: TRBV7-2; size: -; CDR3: CASSLVGYTEAFF; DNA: TGTGCCAGCAGCTTAGTTGGCTACACTGAAGCTTTCTTT
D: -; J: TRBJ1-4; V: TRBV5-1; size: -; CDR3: CASRQPNEKLFF; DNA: TGCGCCAGCAGACAACCGAATGAAAAACTGTTTTTT
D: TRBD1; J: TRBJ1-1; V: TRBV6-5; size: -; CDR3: CASSYRTGALNTEAFF; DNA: TGTGCCAGCAGTTACCGGACAGGAGCACTGAACACTGAAGCTTTCTTT
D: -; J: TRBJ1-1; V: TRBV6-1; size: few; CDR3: CASSGGGIRAFF; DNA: TGTGCCAGCAGTGGAGGGGGGATTCGAGCTTTCTTT
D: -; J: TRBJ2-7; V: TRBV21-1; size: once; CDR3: CASSKEEWGSYEQHF; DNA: TGTGCCAGCAGCAAAGAAGAATGGGGCTCCTACGAGCAGCACTTC
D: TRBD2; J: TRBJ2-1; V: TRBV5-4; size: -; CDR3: CASSPRTSGYNEQFF; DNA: TGTGCCAGCAGCCCGAGGACTAGCGGATACAATGAGCAGTTCTTC
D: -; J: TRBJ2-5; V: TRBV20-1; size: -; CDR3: CSASDPETQYF; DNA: TGCAGTGCCTCCGATCCCGAGACCCAGTACTTC
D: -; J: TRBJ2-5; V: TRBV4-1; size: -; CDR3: CASSPFREETQYF; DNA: TGCGCCAGCAGCCCCTTCAGGGAAGAGACCCAGTACTTC
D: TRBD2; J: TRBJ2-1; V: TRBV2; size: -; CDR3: CASSPPGGSSYNEQFF; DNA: TGTGCCAGCAGCCCCCCGGGGGGGAGCTCCTACAATGAGCAGTTCTTC
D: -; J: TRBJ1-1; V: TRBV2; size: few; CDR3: CASRMTGLPRTEAFF; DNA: TGTGCCAGCAGGATGACGGGGCTCCCAAGGACTGAAGCTTTCTTT
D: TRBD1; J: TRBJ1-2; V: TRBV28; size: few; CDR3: CASIEGQGHYGYTF; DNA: TGTGCCAGCATAGAGGGACAGGGACACTATGGCTACACCTTC